The 15 T cell receptor beta chains below were found in one sample sequenced in a study of CD8+ T cells in alopecia areata. cDNA prepared by RNA extraction and subsequent reverse transcription served as the template for sequencing. Profiling relied on immunoSEQ multiplex PCR, and the TCRdb table lists in-frame clones only, not all of them. The sample lists hundreds of thousands of clones; less than 80% were seen once. Here the sequenced sample was CD4+ T cells sorted from blood, taken at week 0. Receptor source: a human donor with alopecia areata.

V is TRBV29-1 and J is TRBJ2-7; the match to TRBD1 covers 7 bases. Germline V gene sequence: CDR1 SQVTM, CDR2 ANQGSEA. The CDR3 length is 14 residues. V lost 6 bases and J lost 0; bases outside the gene matches: 8. This chain's CDR3 is CSVRGRRGSYEQYF. The CDR3 coding sequence is TGCAGCGTAAGGGGGCGGCGAGGCTCCTACGAGCAGTACTTC.

This clone was recorded once. The chain joins TRBV6-1 to TRBJ2-5, with 8 bases fitting TRBD1. V shed 7 bases, J shed 5 bases, and the junction held 9 bases outside the gene matches. Germline CDR1 reads MNHNS; CDR2 reads SASEGT. This CDR3 is 14 amino acids long. In nucleotides, the CDR3 is TGTGCCAGCATTCGGACAGGGCCGGGGGAGACCCAGTACTTC. It is translated as CASIRTGPGETQYF.

This clone was counted a few times. The rearrangement uses TRBV10-3 and TRBJ2-1; 10 nucleotides align to TRBD1. J was trimmed by 3 bases and V by 2 bases; bases with no gene match: 4. Germline V gene sequence: CDR1 ENHRY, CDR2 SYGVKD. This CDR3 comprises 16 residues. The DNA of the CDR3 is TGTGCCATCAGTGAGGGGACAGGGGATATCTACAATGAGCAGTTCTTC. It yields the protein CAISEGTGDIYNEQFF.

Details on this clone: The identical CDR3 is also encoded by other nucleotide sequences in the sample. This chain joins TRBV30 and TRBJ2-5; D gene ambiguous. The CDR3 is made up of 10 amino acids. Germline-derived CDR1 and CDR2 are GTSNPN and SVGIG (reference sequence). The V end was cut by 1 base, the J end by 7 bases, with 4 bases between. The CDR3 loop reads CAWSGGTQYF. CDR3 in DNA: TGTGCCTGGAGTGGAGGGACCCAGTACTTC.

The chain couples TRBV9 to TRBJ2-5, with D hard to call. The CDR3 covers 14 residues. Germline CDR1 is SGDLS and CDR2 is YYNGEE. V lost 0 bases and J 4 bases, leaving 10 bases between the germline ends. The CDR3 reads CASSVDVVGETQYF. The CDR3, as DNA: TGTGCCAGCAGCGTAGACGTCGTGGGAGAGACCCAGTACTTC.

The chain recombines TRBV11-1 with TRBJ1-2, with a possible D match to TRBD1 (5 bases). This CDR3 region has 13 residues. Germline-derived CDR1 and CDR2 are SGHAT and FQDESV (reference sequence). The germline V and J ends were trimmed by 4 bases and 4 bases, with 10 bases remaining between them. CDR3 DNA: TGTGCCAGCAGCTATTCCGGGGGCTATGGCTACACCTTC. It encodes CASSYSGGYGYTF.

The V and J genes are TRBV6-6 and TRBJ1-6; possible D gene TRBD1, 6 bases. Germline V gives CDR1 MNHNY, CDR2 SVGAGI (reference sequence). The CDR3 consists of 12 residues. Trimming removed 8 bases from V and 10 bases from J, with 12 bases in between. CDR3 in DNA: TGTGCCAGCGGGCAGGGGCGCTCACCCCTCCACTTT. Residues: CASGQGRSPLHF.

The table lists this clone with a count of one. This chain uses TRBV9 with TRBJ1-3, with D perhaps matching TRBD1 (5 bases). V was trimmed by 3 bases and J by 2 bases, leaving 12 bases between them. The CDR3 is made up of 15 amino acids. Germline loops: CDR1 SGDLS, CDR2 YYNGEE. The CDR3 loop is CASSGPQGPGNTIYF. The CDR3 DNA reads as TGTGCCAGCAGCGGCCCTCAGGGCCCTGGAAACACCATATATTTT. Complete variable domain (other parts from reference TRBV9 and TRBJ1-3): DSGVTQTPKHLITATGQRVTLRCSPRSGDLSVYWYQQSLDQGLQFLIQYYNGEERAKGNILERFSAQQFPDLHSELNLSSLELGDSALYFCASSGPQGPGNTIYFGEGSWLTVV.

This clone appeared a single time. The chain recombines TRBV7-3 with TRBJ2-3; D tentatively fits TRBD1 or TRBD2 (6 bases each). V lost 2 bases, J lost 6 bases, and 15 bases lay in between. The CDR3 is made up of 15 amino acids. Germline V gene sequence: CDR1 SGHTA, CDR2 FQGTGA. CDR3 sequence: CASSLFGGQSDTQYF. The CDR3 DNA reads TGTGCCAGCAGCTTATTCGGGGGCCAGTCCGATACGCAGTATTTT.

The rearrangement joins TRBV7-6 to TRBJ1-6; a weak D match, TRBD1 (6 bases). The CDR3 consists of 13 residues. The germline V gene has CDR1 SGHVS and CDR2 FNYEAQ. With 4 bases removed from V and 10 bases from J, the gap between germline ends came to 11 bases. DNA of the CDR3: TGTGCCAGCAGCTCTACAGGGTACTCACCCCTCCACTTT. Encoded protein: CASSSTGYSPLHF.

The chain joins TRBV4-3 to TRBJ2-1; perhaps TRBD1 as D (6 bases). The CDR3 is 14 amino acids. CDR1 is LGHNA, CDR2 YSLEER, per germline. V was pared by 6 bases and J by 1 base, with 10 bases between. CDR3 sequence reads: CASSLRGSYNEQFF. The CDR3 DNA is TGCGCCAGCAGTTTGAGGGGGTCCTACAATGAGCAGTTCTTC.

The chain is built from TRBV5-1 and TRBJ2-5; TRBD1 matches 7 bases. Germline values: CDR1 SGHRS, CDR2 YFSETQ. CDR3 length equals 13 residues. The ends lost 0 bases at V and 9 bases at J; junction bases unmatched: 5. The DNA for the CDR3 is TGCGCCAGCAGCTTGGAACAGGGGTTGGCCCAGTACTTC. This codes for CASSLEQGLAQYF.

This sequence joins TRBV5-6 and TRBJ2-7; D call uncertain. The V and J ends lost 1 base and 6 bases respectively, with 8 bases between them. CDR3 size: 12 residues. Germline V gene lookup returns CDR1 SGHDT and CDR2 YYEEEE. For the CDR3, the DNA is TGTGCCAGCAGCTTGTTTGGCTTCGAGCAGTACTTC. This gives the protein CASSLFGFEQYF.

This chain connects TRBV4-1 to TRBJ2-5; D ambiguous. Trimming stripped 1 base from V and 3 bases from J, with 6 bases between. There are 13 residues in the CDR3. The germline V gene has CDR1 MGHRA and CDR2 YSYEKL. CDR3 coding DNA: TGCGCCAGCAGCCAAGGGCAGAAAGAGACCCAGTACTTC. The encoded protein is CASSQGQKETQYF.

This clone was observed a few times. V and J are TRBV6-5 and TRBJ2-2; 9 nucleotides agree with TRBD1. In germline, CDR1 is MNHEY, CDR2 SVGAGI. V lost 4 bases, J lost 7 bases, and 10 bases stayed unmatched. The CDR3 runs 16 residues. The chain's CDR3 is CASSLYRGRRNGELFF. As DNA, the CDR3 is TGTGCCAGCAGTTTATACAGGGGGCGACGGAACGGGGAGCTGTTTTTT.